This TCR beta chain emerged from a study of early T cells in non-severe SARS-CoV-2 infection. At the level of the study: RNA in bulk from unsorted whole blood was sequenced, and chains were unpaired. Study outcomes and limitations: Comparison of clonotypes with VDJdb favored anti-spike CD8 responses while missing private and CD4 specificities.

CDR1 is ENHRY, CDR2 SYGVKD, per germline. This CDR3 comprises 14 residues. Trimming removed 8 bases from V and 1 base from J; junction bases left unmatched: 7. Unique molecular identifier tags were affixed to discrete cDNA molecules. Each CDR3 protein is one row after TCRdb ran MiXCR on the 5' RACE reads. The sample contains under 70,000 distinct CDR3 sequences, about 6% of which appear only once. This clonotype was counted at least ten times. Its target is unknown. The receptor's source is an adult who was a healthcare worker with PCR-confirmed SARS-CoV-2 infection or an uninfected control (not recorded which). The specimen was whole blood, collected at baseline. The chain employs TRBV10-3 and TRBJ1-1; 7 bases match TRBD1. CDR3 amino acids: CAIGPGGENTEAFF. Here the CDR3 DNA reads TGTGCCATCGGCCCAGGGGGAGAGAACACTGAAGCTTTCTTT.